This T cell receptor beta chain appears in the sequencing data of a study of T cells after yellow fever vaccination. Study observations and caveats: Post-booster repertoires contained most primary-vaccination clones again (about 95% CD4, over 70% CD8).

The V gene's germline CDR1 is KGHSH and CDR2 LQKENI. After removal of 3 bases from V and 6 bases from J, the junction contained 5 bases not matched to a gene. The CDR3 has 14 residues. Many counts were recorded for this clonotype. Its specificity is unknown. TCRdb used MiXCR to reprocess the 5' RACE reads, holding one entry per CDR3 protein. The sample lists fewer than 350,000 distinct CDR3 sequences; 3.6% were seen once. The specimen comprised PBMCs, sampled on the day of the yellow fever booster vaccination. The chain has TRBV18 and TRBJ1-1; 9 bases agree with TRBD1. The TCR sequence derives from a man in his late teens or twenties who received the YFV17D yellow fever vaccine. CDR3 protein: CASSPTGGRSEAFF. In DNA form, the CDR3 reads TGTGCCAGCTCACCCACAGGGGGCAGATCTGAAGCTTTCTTT.